This TCR beta chain was observed in a study of blood T cell repertoires in COVID-19. Study-wide context: The origin of the acute and convalescent COVID-19 samples was the United States, Italy and Spain. T cells, B-cell-depleted T cells, or PBMCs provided the cDNA or gDNA that served as material.

Trimming cost V 6 bases and J 3 bases, with 7 bases left between them. The CDR3 covers 12 residues. Source study methods: Amplification of reference gene primers provided the estimated nucleated cell counts. The assay was immunoSEQ multiplex PCR, and TCRdb's table has in-frame clones only and misses some. The DNA gave D and trimming, while V, J and clone size come from that table. The sample lists over 80,000 clones, around 88% occurring once. The rearrangement links TRBV12-3 or TRBV12-4 to TRBJ2-3; the D gene is possibly TRBD2 (5 bases). The sequenced sample was peripheral blood. The sequence derives from a woman aged 55-69 years with acute or convalescent COVID-19. CDR3 sequence (DNA): TGTGCCAGCAGCCGGGGTACAGATACGCAGTATTTT. Protein: CASSRGTDTQYF.